Below, one T cell receptor beta chain is given with its context. The antigen it recognizes is unknown. There are no base qualities to consult, and no much larger clone falls within one base. These data come from a study of blood T cell repertoires in COVID-19 (TCRdb year 2020). Regarding the research as a whole: Collaborator samples came from the United States, Italy and Spain and covered acute and convalescent phases of COVID-19. The prospective study material was composed of cDNA or gDNA derived from T cells, B-cell-depleted T cells, or PBMCs. Subjects who had been exposed to COVID-19, were actively infected with it, or had recovered from it provided the deeply sampled blood TCRbeta repertoires that made up the dataset. The repertoires were released in a freely available public database meant as a resource for research on the immune response to SARS-CoV-2. Samples came from the ongoing ImmuneRACE study (first 160 participants) plus 1,254 subjects from 6 global collaborators. Nearly every sample came with metadata listing a de-identified subject ID, COVID-19 status, age in years and sex. Where available, HLA class I and class II types were obtained from metadata supplied by the sample provider rather than from assay-based typing. General study outcomes and caveats: The amount of clinical and demographic metadata varied by source and participant and was provided uncurated.

Whole blood was collected in K2EDTA tubes by collaborating institutions according to the institutions' own protocols. For TCRbeta analysis, collaborator samples were shipped as frozen whole blood, as isolated PBMCs, or as DNA extracted from either sample type. The immunoSEQ Assay, a bias-controlled multiplex PCR, was used to amplify TCRbeta CDR3 regions from genomic DNA. Concerning the study's data processing: The number of nucleated cells in each sample was estimated from the amplification of reference gene primers within the assay. To quantify the absolute abundance of each unique TCRbeta CDR3 rearrangement, sequence reads were collapsed and filtered. For each sample, productive Simpson clonality was calculated as the square root of Simpson's diversity index across productive rearrangements. Not all clones reach the TCRdb copy of this immuneACCESS table, which keeps in-frame sequences only. Checked studies attribute under half of the gap to unresolved V genes and leave the rest unexplained. The D gene and trimming were derived from the DNA, and the V and J assignments and clone size from that table. This sample holds roughly 120,000 clones; 82% were observed only once. In total, the top ten clones hold 7% to 9.5% of the sample.

Including cysteine and phenylalanine, the CDR3 has 14 amino acids. Only the CDR3 DNA is retained, 42 bases long and in frame from the first base. From a lookup of the germline V gene, CDR1 and CDR2 are SQVTM and ANQGSEA. This receptor chain uses TRBV29-1 and TRBJ1-4; TRBD1 agrees with 10 junctional bases. The clonotype originates from a man between 65 and 85 years old with acute or convalescent COVID-19. The sample consisted of peripheral blood. The nucleotide sequence is given as TGCAGTGTCCTCGAGGACAGGGGGAAGGAAAAACTGTTTTTT. Its protein is CSVLEDRGKEKLFF. The CDR3 plus the reference TRBV29-1 and TRBJ1-4 genes for the other parts give the full variable domain: SAVISQKPSRDICQRGTSLTIQCQVDSQVTMMFWYRQQPGQSLTLIATANQGSEATYESGFVIDKFPISRPNLTFSTLTVSNMSPEDSSIYLCSVLEDRGKEKLFFGSGTQLSVL.